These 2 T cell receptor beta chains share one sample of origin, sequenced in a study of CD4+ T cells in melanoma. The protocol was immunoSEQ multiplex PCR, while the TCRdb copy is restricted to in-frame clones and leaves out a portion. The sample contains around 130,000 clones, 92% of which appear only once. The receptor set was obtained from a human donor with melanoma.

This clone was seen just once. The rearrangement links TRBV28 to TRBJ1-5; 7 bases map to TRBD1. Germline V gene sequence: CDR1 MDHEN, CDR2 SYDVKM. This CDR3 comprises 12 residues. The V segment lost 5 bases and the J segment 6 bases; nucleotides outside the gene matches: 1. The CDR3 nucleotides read TGTGCCAGCAGTAGGGGGCGTCAGCCCCAGCATTTT. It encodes CASSRGRQPQHF.

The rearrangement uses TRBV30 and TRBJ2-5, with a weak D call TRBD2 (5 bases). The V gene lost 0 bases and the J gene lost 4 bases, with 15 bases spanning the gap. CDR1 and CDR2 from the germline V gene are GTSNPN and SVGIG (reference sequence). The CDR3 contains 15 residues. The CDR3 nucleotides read TGTGCCTGGAGTGTAGTCGGGGTAAGCCGAGAGACCCAGTACTTC. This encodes CAWSVVGVSRETQYF. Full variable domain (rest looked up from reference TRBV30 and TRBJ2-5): SQTIHQWPATLVQPVGSPLSLECTVEGTSNPNLYWYRQAAGRGLQLLFYSVGIGQISSEVPQNLSASRPQDRQFILSSKKLLLSDSGFYLCAWSVVGVSRETQYFGPGTRLLVL.